This TCR beta chain was profiled in a study of cytomegalovirus exposure and HLA in healthy donors. Study-wide results and limits: Available immune exposure information covered CMV serostatus only. Later, TCR association rates were found to vary by HLA locus, highest for DRB1 and lowest for HLA-C.

The germline V and J ends were trimmed by 0 bases and 3 bases, with 12 bases remaining between them. Germline-derived CDR1 and CDR2 are SGHTS and YDEGEE. The CDR3 has 16 amino acids. Vbeta (60) and Jbeta (13) primers were used in the PCR. In the authors' methods: There were around 80 million unique TCR beta chains by a later count, and some 10 million of them were shared. Method: immunoSEQ multiplex PCR; TCRdb's copy keeps in-frame clones and lacks some. From that table come the V and J calls and clone size; the DNA was used to work out D and trimming. The sample holds around 140,000 clones, around two thirds seen once. A note on this clone: As yet, its antigen is unknown.

This clonotype was obtained from a male donor in good health and CMV-seronegative. The sample was PBMCs. This sequence joins TRBV5-8 and TRBJ1-4; a possible D gene is TRBD1 (5 bases). The DNA for the CDR3 is TGTGCCAGCAGCTTGGAACAGGCCTTGTCTAATGAAAAACTGTTTTTT. Amino acid sequence: CASSLEQALSNEKLFF.